These T cell receptor beta chains were read from a single sample in a study of patients and donors after allogeneic stem cell transplantation. From the RT-PCR reads, TCRdb called clonotypes with MiXCR, one entry per CDR3 protein. Of some 880,000 distinct CDR3 sequences in the sample, 15% to 20% were seen once. Specimen: blood, either unsorted or a sorted T cell fraction (not recorded which). Receptors were obtained from a human donor who was either an allogeneic HSCT recipient or a stem cell or donor lymphocyte infusion donor (not recorded which). It is not recorded whose cells these are; they may come from a transplant donor. The CDR3 runs from the conserved cysteine through the conserved F or W. The D gene is left open where the match is weak. Some rows have no size entry. The others give once, few or many, or a class for an expanded clone.

d_call	v_call	clone_size	j_call	cdr3_nt	cdr3_aa
TRBD2	TRBV29-1	few	TRBJ2-1	TGCAGCGTGAAACTAGCGGGAGCGTACAATGAGCAGTTCTTC	CSVKLAGAYNEQFF
NA	TRBV7-3	NA	TRBJ2-1	TGTGCCAGCAGCCAGGGGCTAGCCCATGAGCAGTTCTTC	CASSQGLAHEQFF
TRBD2	TRBV29-1	few	TRBJ2-2	TGCAGCGCAGGAGGGACTAGCGAGAACACCGGGGAGCTGTTTTTT	CSAGGTSENTGELFF
NA	TRBV3-1	NA	TRBJ2-1	TGTGCCAGCAACGTGGGGGCAGAGCAGTTCTTC	CASNVGAEQFF
NA	TRBV6-1	few	TRBJ1-1	TGTGCCAGCAGTGAAAACAGGGCAGGCGAAGCTTTCTTT	CASSENRAGEAFF
NA	TRBV4-1	many	TRBJ1-3	TGCGCCAGCAGCCTGCGCCTAACCCGGCCCCTCTCTGGAAACACCATATATTTT	CASSLRLTRPLSGNTIYF
NA	TRBV4-3	many	TRBJ2-2	TGCGCCAGCAGCCAAGCCGGGATCACCGGGGAGCTGTTTTTT	CASSQAGITGELFF
TRBD1	TRBV18	few	TRBJ1-5	TGTGCCAGCTCACCGGACAGGGTAGAGGGCAATCAGCCCCAGCATTTT	CASSPDRVEGNQPQHF
NA	TRBV24-1	few	TRBJ1-2	TGTGCCACCAGTGATTTGTCAACCCGGGACTATGGCTACACCTTC	CATSDLSTRDYGYTF
NA	TRBV30	few	TRBJ1-6	TGTGCCTGGAGTAAACAGGGAGATTCACCCCTCCACTTT	CAWSKQGDSPLHF
TRBD2	TRBV20-1	few	TRBJ2-2	TGCAGTGCTAGAGATTCCGGGAGGGCTAACACCGGGGAGCTGTTTTTT	CSARDSGRANTGELFF
TRBD1	TRBV24-1	many	TRBJ2-2	TGTGCCACCAGTGATGGGACAGCTAACACCGGGGAGCTGTTTTTT	CATSDGTANTGELFF
TRBD1	TRBV13	NA	TRBJ2-7	TGTGCCAGCAGCCTAGAAACACGGGACAGCGCCTACGAGCAGTACTTC	CASSLETRDSAYEQYF
TRBD1	TRBV2	NA	TRBJ1-5	TGTGCCAGCACCCCCAGGGGGAGGTTTGGCAATCAGCCCCAGCATTTT	CASTPRGRFGNQPQHF
NA	TRBV12-3/TRBV12-4	NA	TRBJ1-2	TGTGCCAGCAGCTCAAACAGGGAGCTGGGCTATGGCTACACCTTC	CASSSNRELGYGYTF
NA	TRBV20-1	few	TRBJ2-4	TGCAGTGCTAGAGATCGGGGACGTCAACTAGCCAAAAACATTCAGTACTTC	CSARDRGRQLAKNIQYF
TRBD2	TRBV5-1	NA	TRBJ2-1	TGCGCCAGCAGCTGGGAGGGACTAGCGGGAGGGCAGTTCTTC	CASSWEGLAGGQFF
TRBD1	TRBV12-3/TRBV12-4	many	TRBJ2-7	TGTGCCAGCAGCAGGAGAATGGGACAGGGGGTCCACGAGCAGTACTTC	CASSRRMGQGVHEQYF
TRBD1	TRBV24-1	few	TRBJ2-3	TGTGCCACAAACAGGGGGTATAGCACAGATACGCAGTATTTT	CATNRGYSTDTQYF
TRBD2	TRBV4-2	many	TRBJ2-3	TGTGCCAGCAGCCAAGATGGGGCTAGCGGGTCGGCTCGACCAGATACGCAGTATTTT	CASSQDGASGSARPDTQYF
TRBD2	TRBV5-1	NA	TRBJ2-1	TGCGCCAGCAGCCTGGAGGGAAGGACTAGGAGAGTCCGCTCCTACAATGAGCAGTTCTTC	CASSLEGRTRRVRSYNEQFF
NA	TRBV7-9	NA	TRBJ2-7	TGTGCCAGCAGCTTATTGGCAGGGGAGGCCTACGAGCAGTACTTC	CASSLLAGEAYEQYF
TRBD1	TRBV5-1	NA	TRBJ2-2	TGCGCCAGCAGCCCCGACAGGGGAGTAAACACCGGGGAGCTGTTTTTT	CASSPDRGVNTGELFF
TRBD1	TRBV6-2/TRBV6-3	NA	TRBJ2-6	TGTGCCAGCAGTTCAGGGACAGGGGGCGCGCGAGGGGCCAACGTCCTGACTTTC	CASSSGTGGARGANVLTF
NA	TRBV4-1	NA	TRBJ2-3	TGCGCCAGCAGCCAAGGGGGTGGGCGACCAACGCAGTATTTT	CASSQGGGRPTQYF
TRBD2	TRBV5-6	many	TRBJ2-7	TGTGCCAGCAGCTCTTCTAGCGGAGCCTACGAGCAGTACTTC	CASSSSSGAYEQYF
NA	TRBV20-1	many	TRBJ1-1	TGCAGTGCTAGAGCTGAGGGGATGAACACTGAAGCTTTCTTT	CSARAEGMNTEAFF
TRBD1	TRBV24-1	few	TRBJ2-1	TGTGCCACCTCGCGACAGGGGGTCGATGAGCAGTTCTTC	CATSRQGVDEQFF
NA	TRBV12-3/TRBV12-4	many	TRBJ1-5	TGTGCCAGCGGACGGGACGGAAGGCAGCCCCAGCATTTT	CASGRDGRQPQHF
NA	TRBV12-3/TRBV12-4	many	TRBJ2-3	TGTGCCAGCAGTTTTACAAAGAGCACAGATACGCAGTATTTT	CASSFTKSTDTQYF
NA	TRBV5-1	few	TRBJ2-2	TGCGCCAGCAGACCCCTGAACAGAGGAGCTGGCGGGGAGCTGTTTTTT	CASRPLNRGAGGELFF
NA	TRBV7-9	NA	TRBJ2-3	TGTGCCAGCAGCTTAGAAGCATATACGCAGTATTTT	CASSLEAYTQYF
NA	TRBV6-2/TRBV6-3	NA	TRBJ2-1	TGTGCCAGCAGAGCAAACCACAATGAGCAGTTCTTC	CASRANHNEQFF
NA	TRBV27	NA	TRBJ1-2	TGTGCCAGCAGTTTATCGGTGGAGTTTAACTATGGCTACACCTTC	CASSLSVEFNYGYTF
NA	TRBV5-1	few	TRBJ2-1	TGCGCCAGCAGCTTAGGGGATAAGTTAGCTCGGGAGCAGTTCTTC	CASSLGDKLAREQFF
TRBD2	TRBV7-2	NA	TRBJ2-3	TGTGCCAGCAGCTTAGAAAGCGGGGGGGATATTGATACGCAGTATTTT	CASSLESGGDIDTQYF
TRBD2	TRBV5-6	few	TRBJ2-1	TGTGCCAGCAGATCAAGCGGGAGCGTTTACAATGAGCAGTTCTTC	CASRSSGSVYNEQFF
NA	TRBV10-3	NA	TRBJ1-2	TGTGCGACCGGGGGGGGGCGTAACAACTATGGCTACACCTTC	CATGGGRNNYGYTF
NA	TRBV25-1	NA	TRBJ2-3	TGTGCCAGCGGATGGACAAGCACAGATACGCAGTATTTT	CASGWTSTDTQYF
NA	TRBV27	few	TRBJ1-1	TGTGCCAGCAGTTTAAAGAGGGGAGGACGGACTGAAGCTTTCTTT	CASSLKRGGRTEAFF
NA	TRBV24-1	few	TRBJ2-3	TGTGCCACCAGTGACCCGACTGGATTCAGCACAGATACGCAGTATTTT	CATSDPTGFSTDTQYF
NA	TRBV11-1	few	TRBJ2-1	TGTGCCAGCAGCCCAATGGGCCCTCACGGGCAGTTCTTC	CASSPMGPHGQFF
NA	TRBV5-1	NA	TRBJ1-1	TGCGCCAGCAGCTTGGGGGATACACTGGGCACTGAAGCTTTCTTT	CASSLGDTLGTEAFF
NA	TRBV5-4	NA	TRBJ2-1	TGTGCCAGCAGCGTTTCTAAATTCGGCTCCTACAATGAGCAGTTCTTC	CASSVSKFGSYNEQFF
TRBD1	TRBV2	few	TRBJ1-5	TGTGCCAGCAGTGCAACGGGACAGAACAATCAGCCCCAGCATTTT	CASSATGQNNQPQHF
NA	TRBV7-7	NA	TRBJ1-1	TGTGCCAGCAGCCCTGGGACGGAGGGTGAAGCTTTCTTT	CASSPGTEGEAFF
TRBD1	TRBV19	NA	TRBJ2-5	TGTGCCAGTAGTTCATCAACAGGGGGCCGGGAGACCCAGTACTTC	CASSSSTGGRETQYF
NA	TRBV5-1	many	TRBJ1-6	TGCGCCAGCAGACAGGGACTCTCCTATAATTCACCCCTCCACTTT	CASRQGLSYNSPLHF
NA	TRBV27	NA	TRBJ1-6	TGTGCCAGCAGTTTACAGGGGTTAGGATCCTCACCCCTCCACTTT	CASSLQGLGSSPLHF
NA	TRBV30	NA	TRBJ2-5	TGTGCCTGGAGTGATGGCAGGGGTGAGACCCAGTACTTC	CAWSDGRGETQYF
NA	TRBV29-1	NA	TRBJ2-4	TGCAGCGTTGTTATCCAGGGGCGGACATACATTCAGTACTTC	CSVVIQGRTYIQYF
NA	TRBV7-2	few	TRBJ2-3	TGTGCCAGCAGCTTAAGACGAGGGCCAGATACGCAGTATTTT	CASSLRRGPDTQYF
TRBD1	TRBV12-3/TRBV12-4	many	TRBJ2-3	TGTGCCAGCATTTCCGGGACAGGGCGGTCAGATACGCAGTATTTT	CASISGTGRSDTQYF
NA	TRBV7-2	NA	TRBJ1-5	TGTGCCAGCAGCTCCCCCCCGGGGCAGCCCCAGCATTTT	CASSSPPGQPQHF
NA	TRBV28	once	TRBJ2-1	TGTGCCAGCTGGGCCGGTCTCAATGAGCAGTTCTTC	CASWAGLNEQFF
TRBD2	TRBV11-2	few	TRBJ2-1	TGTGCCAGCAGCTTAGTGGCGGGACTAGCGGGAGTATGGTCCTACAATGAGCAGTTCTTC	CASSLVAGLAGVWSYNEQFF
TRBD1	TRBV5-8	NA	TRBJ2-7	TGTGCCAGCAGCTTGATACCGACAGGGGGGGACGAGCAGTACTTC	CASSLIPTGGDEQYF
NA	TRBV12-3/TRBV12-4	few	TRBJ2-2	TGTGCCAGCAGTTTAGTCGCGTACACCGGGGAGCTGTTTTTT	CASSLVAYTGELFF
TRBD1	TRBV2	few	TRBJ2-5	TGTGCCAGCAGTGAGACAGGGGGCCGGAAGACCCAGTACTTC	CASSETGGRKTQYF
NA	TRBV7-9	NA	TRBJ2-7	TGTGCCAGCAGCTTAGCTGGCCCCCGTGGAGTCGAGCAGTACTTC	CASSLAGPRGVEQYF